The entry below describes one T cell receptor (beta chain). Its antigen is unidentified. Germline lookup yields CDR1 SEHNR and CDR2 FQNEAQ (reference sequence). The CDR3 covers 14 residues. A CD45RO-CCR7+CD27+CD95- profile was what naive CD8+ T cells displayed. This record comes from a study of CXCR3-negative and CXCR3-positive naive CD8 T cells. General observations from the study: Naive cells positive for CXCR3 carried more hydrophobic TRB CDR3s than CXCR3-negative ones. Naive cells, whether CXCR3-negative or CXCR3-positive, had similar TRBV-TRBJ usage, while memory cells differed. Both naive subsets had comparably high diversity; memory CD8+ cells much lower.

The TRB libraries of cDNA were built by UMI-labeled 5' RACE. TCRdb reanalyzed the 5' RACE reads and collapses them to one entry per CDR3 protein, without DNA. The sample table sets out roughly 70,000 distinct CDR3 sequences. The gene calls are TRBV7-9 and TRBJ2-1; with no DNA, the TCRdb D assignment of TRBD1 cannot be verified. Sequenced: naive CXCR3- CD8+ T cells from blood. Indicated subset: CD45RO-CCR7+CD27+CD95- naive CD8+ T cells lacking CXCR3 (TNR3-). The TCR was taken from a human donor in good health. Some clones in this sample may be carry-over from other donors' samples. CDR3 sequence reads: CASRPQGAYNEQFF. Full variable domain (remainder filled in from reference TRBV7-9 and TRBJ2-1): DTGVSQNPRHKITKRGQNVTFRCDPISEHNRLYWYRQTLGQGPEFLTYFQNEAQLEKSRLLSDRFSAERPKGSFSTLEIQRTEQGDSAMYLCASRPQGAYNEQFFGPGTRLTVL.